Below, 24 T cell receptor beta chains from the same sample are listed, as sequenced in a study of T cell responses to AZD1222 COVID-19 vaccine. TCRdb keeps only in-frame clones here, not all; method: immunoSEQ multiplex PCR. The sample lists about 130,000 clones, approximately 83% seen once, with 1.5% to 2% in the top ten. The sample consisted of peripheral blood, taken on day 0 of AZD1222 vaccination. The receptors come from an adult in good health.

The chain combines TRBV7-3 with TRBJ2-3, with D unclear. In germline, CDR1 is SGHTA, CDR2 FQGTGA. The CDR3 has 15 residues. V lost 4 bases and J lost 0, with 11 bases in between. The CDR3 spells CASSWAGTSTDTQYF. As DNA, the CDR3 is TGTGCCAGCAGCTGGGCAGGAACTAGCACAGATACGCAGTATTTT.

The rearrangement joins TRBV5-1 to TRBJ1-6, with D perhaps matching TRBD1 (6 bases). This CDR3 is built from 17 residues. Trimming cost V 2 bases and J 0 bases, with 12 bases left between them. Germline assignment: CDR1 SGHRS and CDR2 YFSETQ. As DNA, the CDR3 is TGCGCCAGCAGCTTTGCCGGACAGAGCTCCTATAATTCACCCCTCCACTTT. This translates into CASSFAGQSSYNSPLHF.

The genes are TRBV5-1 and TRBJ2-7; 8 nucleotides agree with TRBD1. Germline V gene sequence: CDR1 SGHRS, CDR2 YFSETQ. V trimming: 0 bases; J trimming: 6 bases; junction bases outside the gene matches: 5. CDR3 length equals 14 residues. The CDR3 nucleotides read TGCGCCAGCAGCTTGGATGGACAGGGCGTCGAGCAGTACTTC. As protein: CASSLDGQGVEQYF. The variable domain in full, completed from reference TRBV5-1 and TRBJ2-7, reads KAGVTQTPRYLIKTRGQQVTLSCSPISGHRSVSWYQQTPGQGLQFLFEYFSETQRNKGNFPGRFSGRQFSNSRSEMNVSTLELGDSALYLCASSLDGQGVEQYFGPGTRLTVT.

The rearrangement links TRBV13 to TRBJ2-3; TRBD2 agrees at 8 bases. Germline CDR1 is PRHDT and CDR2 is FYEKMQ (reference sequence). CDR3 size: 16 residues. V was clipped by 5 bases and J by 1 base; unmatched bases: 8. CDR3 protein: CASSPSNGGGTDTQYF. Here the CDR3 DNA reads TGTGCCAGCAGCCCCTCCAACGGGGGGGGCACAGATACGCAGTATTTT.

This chain uses TRBV6-2 or TRBV6-3 with TRBJ1-1; D is undetermined. V gave up 0 bases and J gave up 4 bases, with 12 bases separating them. CDR1 and CDR2 (germline): MNHEY, SVGEGT. This CDR3 spans 15 amino acids. This chain's CDR3 is CASSYSNLLGTEAFF. In nucleotides, the CDR3 is TGTGCCAGCAGTTACTCGAATCTCTTGGGCACTGAAGCTTTCTTT.

The table lists this clone with a count of one. The chain combines TRBV7-7 with TRBJ2-7, with 7 bases fitting TRBD1. From germline, CDR1 is SSHAT and CDR2 FNYEAQ (reference sequence). The CDR3 contains 14 residues. V shed 3 bases and J 0 bases; nucleotides not matched to a gene: 2. CDR3 protein: CASSLDRSSYEQYF. CDR3 DNA: TGTGCCAGCAGCTTGGACAGGAGCTCCTACGAGCAGTACTTC. The full variable domain, with the rest looked up from reference TRBV7-7 and TRBJ2-7, is GAGVSQSPRYKVTKRGQDVTLRCDPISSHATLYWYQQALGQGPEFLTYFNYEAQPDKSGLPSDRFSAERPEGSISTLTIQRTEQRDSAMYRCASSLDRSSYEQYFGPGTRLTVT.

J is TRBJ1-1 and V is TRBV28, with TRBD1 matching 7 bases. V was pared by 3 bases and J by 1 base, with 5 bases of the junction left unmatched. The CDR3 totals 15 residues. Germline V lookup: CDR1 MDHEN, CDR2 SYDVKM. In nucleotides, the CDR3 is TGTGCCAGCAGTTTGCCGACAGGGAGGAACACTGAAGCTTTCTTT. Protein product: CASSLPTGRNTEAFF. The full variable domain, rest sourced from reference TRBV28 and TRBJ1-1, is DVKVTQSSRYLVKRTGEKVFLECVQDMDHENMFWYRQDPGLGLRLIYFSYDVKMKEKGDIPEGYSVSREKKERFSLILESASTNQTSMYLCASSLPTGRNTEAFFGQGTRLTVV.

The CDR3 loop is CASQRDRNSNQPQHF. For the CDR3, the DNA is TGTGCCAGTCAAAGGGACAGGAATAGCAATCAGCCCCAGCATTTT. The V and J genes are TRBV6-5 and TRBJ1-5; 8 nucleotides agree with TRBD1. The CDR3 contains 15 residues. With V trimmed by 9 bases and J by 0 bases, 7 bases remained unmatched. Looked up from germline, CDR1 is MNHEY and CDR2 is SVGAGI.

This chain joins TRBV9 and TRBJ2-1; D possibly corresponds to TRBD2 (5 bases). Trimming shortened V by 0 bases and J by 4 bases, and 11 bases separated the two germline ends. The CDR3 sequence is 15 residues long. The germline gives CDR1 SGDLS, CDR2 YYNGEE. CDR3 residues: CASSVVQDSYNEQFF. CDR3 bases: TGTGCCAGCAGCGTAGTGCAGGACTCGTACAATGAGCAGTTCTTC.

This rearrangement joins TRBV6-1 to TRBJ1-2; no clear D gene. CDR1 and CDR2 (germline): MNHNS, SASEGT. V shed 2 bases and J shed 0 bases, with 10 bases lying between them. This CDR3 comprises 15 residues. The CDR3 protein is CASSELRGTNYGYTF. The CDR3 nucleotides read TGTGCCAGCAGTGAACTCAGAGGGACTAACTATGGCTACACCTTC.

This clone was picked up a small number of times. The chain has TRBV7-2 and TRBJ2-7; a weak D match, TRBD2 (5 bases). V was cut by 5 bases and J by 4 bases, with 18 bases left in between. This CDR3 is built from 15 residues. CDR1 and CDR2 from the germline V gene are SGHTA and FQGNSA. The DNA for the CDR3 is TGTGCCAGCAGCAAAGCAGAGGGCCGAAGGTACGAGCAGTACTTC. Encoded protein: CASSKAEGRRYEQYF.

The chain has TRBV11-3 and TRBJ2-5; perhaps TRBD1 as D (6 bases). Germline V CDR1 and CDR2: SGHNT, YENEEA. V lost 1 base and J lost 1, with 16 bases in between. CDR3 length equals 17 residues. The CDR3 nucleotides are TGTGCCAGCAGCTTAGGAATGATCGGGACATCCCAAGAGACCCAGTACTTC. The encoded protein is CASSLGMIGTSQETQYF.

The chain links TRBV13 to TRBJ1-6; weak D call: TRBD1 (5 bases). The CDR3 sequence is 12 residues long. Germline-derived CDR1 and CDR2 are PRHDT and FYEKMQ (reference sequence). Trimming shortened V by 4 bases and J by 7 bases, and 5 bases separated the two germline ends. The CDR3 region has the DNA TGTGCCAGCAGCTGGGGGAATTCACCCCTCCACTTT. Translation: CASSWGNSPLHF.

The V call is TRBV19, the J call TRBJ2-2, with a possible D match to TRBD1 (5 bases). The germline V and J ends were trimmed by 0 bases and 4 bases, with 12 bases remaining between them. Germline lookup yields CDR1 LNHDA and CDR2 SQIVND (reference sequence). The CDR3 is made up of 16 amino acids. CDR3 in DNA: TGTGCCAGTAGTATAGATGGGGCTGTTCGCACCGGGGAGCTGTTTTTT. This encodes CASSIDGAVRTGELFF.

The V gene is TRBV6-5, the J gene TRBJ1-1, with no clear D. Between the trimmed V and J ends, which lost 2 bases and 1 base, there was a span of 2 bases. The CDR3 length is 12 residues. CDR1 and CDR2 from the germline V gene are MNHEY and SVGAGI. The CDR3 nucleotides are TGTGCCAGCAGTTACCCGAACACTGAAGCTTTCTTT. It codes for CASSYPNTEAFF.

This chain connects TRBV19 to TRBJ1-2; no definite D call. This CDR3 has 13 residues. V lost 6 bases to trimming and J lost 5 bases, with 13 bases between them. Germline V gene data show CDR1 as LNHDA and CDR2 as SQIVND (reference sequence). CDR3 bases: TGTGCCAGTAGCCTAGACACGCGGTATGGCTACACCTTC. Translated, it gives CASSLDTRYGYTF.

This chain joins TRBV7-9 and TRBJ1-2, with 9 positions matching TRBD1. J was trimmed by 2 bases and V by 0 bases; bases with no gene match: 4. The germline CDR1 and CDR2 sequences are SEHNR and FQNEAQ (reference sequence). This CDR3 contains 16 residues. CDR3: CASSLAGTGYNYGYTF. The CDR3 coding sequence is TGTGCCAGCAGCTTAGCCGGGACAGGGTACAACTATGGCTACACCTTC.

The J gene is TRBJ1-1, the V gene TRBV6-1, with no clear D. This CDR3 is built from 15 residues. The germline CDR1 and CDR2 sequences are MNHNS and SASEGT. V was cut by 3 bases and J by 1 base, with 12 bases left in between. The CDR3 DNA reads TGTGCCAGCAGTGACGGAATACTAGAGAACACTGAAGCTTTCTTT. It codes for CASSDGILENTEAFF.

The J gene is TRBJ2-4, the V gene TRBV7-6, with TRBD1 identical over 8 bases. V was clipped by 5 bases and J by 2 bases; unmatched bases: 5. Per the germline V gene, CDR1 is SGHVS and CDR2 is FNYEAQ. CDR3 length: 15 amino acids. CDR3 coding DNA: TGTGCCAGCAGCCCAGGGGGCATACCCAAAAACATTCAGTACTTC. Its protein is CASSPGGIPKNIQYF.

The gene calls are TRBV12-3 or TRBV12-4 and TRBJ2-7; tentatively, D is TRBD1 (5 bases). Deletions cut 4 bases from V and 7 bases from J, with 11 bases between. This CDR3 has 12 residues. The DNA of the CDR3 is TGTGCCAGCAGTTCCGGGTGGACAGAGCAGTACTTC. Residues: CASSSGWTEQYF.

The chain has TRBV7-6 and TRBJ1-1; weak D call: TRBD1 (6 bases). The germline CDR1 and CDR2 sequences are SGHVS and FNYEAQ. This CDR3 is 19 amino acids long. Trimming left V 3 bases short and J 3 bases short, with 26 bases between. The CDR3 here is CASSFRVLGGEAADTEAFF. DNA of the CDR3: TGTGCCAGCAGCTTCCGAGTCCTGGGGGGCGAGGCCGCGGACACTGAAGCTTTCTTT.

The chain is built from TRBV3-1 (or the pseudogene TRBV3-2) and TRBJ1-3; a possible D gene is TRBD1 (5 bases). Looked up from germline, CDR1 is LGHDT and CDR2 is YNNKEL (reference sequence). Trimming took off 1 base at V and 4 bases at J, with 17 bases between the two ends. CDR3 length: 17 amino acids. The CDR3 nucleotides read TGTGCCAGCAGCCAAGGGTATCGGAGGGGTTCGGGAAACACCATATATTTT. It yields the protein CASSQGYRRGSGNTIYF.

This chain links TRBV9 with TRBJ2-2; 8 positions agree with TRBD2. CDR3 size: 16 residues. V was pared by 2 bases and J by 1 base, with 4 bases of the junction left unmatched. CDR1 and CDR2 (germline): SGDLS, YYNGEE. The CDR3 region has the DNA TGTGCCAGCAGCGTCCTTAGCGGGAAGAACACCGGGGAGCTGTTTTTT. It is translated as CASSVLSGKNTGELFF.

This chain uses TRBV7-2 with TRBJ1-2; no firm D call. There are 14 residues in the CDR3. Germline CDR1 and CDR2: SGHTA and FQGNSA. V was clipped by 5 bases and J by 5 bases, with 15 bases between them. CDR3 in amino acids: CASSIRRLGYGYTF. CDR3 DNA sequence: TGTGCCAGCAGCATAAGACGGTTGGGGTATGGCTACACCTTC.